A selection of T cell receptor beta chains follows, all from one sample in a study of cytotoxic CD8 clonotypes in ibrutinib-treated CLL. The repertoire was sequenced with immunoSEQ multiplex PCR; TCRdb's copy has only in-frame clones and lacks some. The sample lists fewer than 400,000 clones; approximately 67% were seen once. Sequenced material: PBMCs, taken after 36 months of ibrutinib treatment. These receptors all come from a human donor with chronic lymphocytic leukemia. The CDR3 runs from the conserved cysteine through the conserved F or W. The order of the fields is V gene, D gene, clone size, CDR3 length, J gene, CDR3 DNA, CDR3 protein. The D gene is left open where the match is weak. Not all rows give a size; the values are once, few, many and, for expanded clones, a class.

TRBV6-5	.	.	15	TRBJ2-7	TGTGCCAGCCGATCCGGGACCCGAACCCCCTACGAGCAGTACTTC	CASRSGTRTPYEQYF
TRBV29-1	.	.	13	TRBJ2-7	TGCAGCGTGGCTAGTTTGTCCGCCTACGAGCAGTACTTC	CSVASLSAYEQYF
TRBV18	TRBD2	.	16	TRBJ2-2	TGTGCCAGCTCGGGCGGGGGACTAGCGGATACCGGGGAGCTGTTTTTT	CASSGGGLADTGELFF
TRBV5-4	.	.	14	TRBJ2-7	TGTGCCAGCAGTTCAATGGACGGAACCTACGAGCAGTACTTC	CASSSMDGTYEQYF
TRBV19	TRBD2	.	16	TRBJ2-3	TGTGCCAGTAGTATGGTGCTAGCGGAGAGCACAGATACGCAGTATTTT	CASSMVLAESTDTQYF
TRBV6-4	.	.	17	TRBJ1-1	TGTGCCAGCAGTGACATAGGGAGGGGTATTATGAACACTGAAGCTTTCTTT	CASSDIGRGIMNTEAFF
TRBV7-3	.	.	12	TRBJ2-3	TGTGCCAGCAGCTTAACCGGGTATACGCAGTATTTT	CASSLTGYTQYF
TRBV5-1	.	few	15	TRBJ1-4	TGCGCCAGCAGCTTGGCCTTTTCAGGGAATGAAAAACTGTTTTTT	CASSLAFSGNEKLFF
TRBV6-6	TRBD1	.	13	TRBJ2-7	TGTGCCAGCGCAAGGACAGGGGGCTACGAGCAGTACTTC	CASARTGGYEQYF
TRBV19	TRBD2	.	16	TRBJ2-2	TGTGCCAGTAGGATACAGCGGGGGGCAGCTACCGGGGAGCTGTTTTTT	CASRIQRGAATGELFF
TRBV10-3	.	.	13	TRBJ2-3	TGTGCCATCCAGGGCTCGGTCACAGATACGCAGTATTTT	CAIQGSVTDTQYF
TRBV9	TRBD1	.	13	TRBJ1-1	TGTGCCAGCAGCGTAGGACAGGGGGCTGAAGCTTTCTTT	CASSVGQGAEAFF
TRBV11-2	.	.	12	TRBJ1-2	TGTGCCAGCAGCTTAGATCGCCATGGCTACACCTTC	CASSLDRHGYTF
TRBV5-5	.	.	14	TRBJ2-1	TGTGCCAGCAGAGGCGGCCCTTCGGGCGATGAGCAGTTCTTC	CASRGGPSGDEQFF
TRBV7-9	.	.	12	TRBJ1-2	TGTGCCAGCAGCCTGTTCAACTATGGCTACACCTTC	CASSLFNYGYTF
TRBV27	TRBD1	.	16	TRBJ2-7	TGTGCCAGCAGTTCAATCCGGAGGACAGGGGGTTACGAGCAGTACTTC	CASSSIRRTGGYEQYF
TRBV4-1	.	.	16	TRBJ2-5	TGCGCCAGCAGCCAAGTCATAGACCCAGGTGGAGAGACCCAGTACTTC	CASSQVIDPGGETQYF
TRBV6-5	.	.	15	TRBJ2-1	TGTGCCAGCAGCCGACAGATAAACTCCTACAATGAGCAGTTCTTC	CASSRQINSYNEQFF
TRBV20-1	.	.	10	TRBJ2-7	TGCAGTGCTAGTAACTACGAGCAGTACTTC	CSASNYEQYF
TRBV27	TRBD1	.	14	TRBJ1-5	TGTGCCAGCAGGAGGGGGCAAAGCAATCAGCCCCAGCATTTT	CASRRGQSNQPQHF
TRBV10-3	.	.	13	TRBJ2-5	TGTGCCATCAGTGAGTCAGATCAAGAGACCCAGTACTTC	CAISESDQETQYF
TRBV4-1	.	few	14	TRBJ2-7	TGCGCCAGCAGCCAGACAGACGTGGGTCGCGAGCAGTACTTC	CASSQTDVGREQYF
TRBV4-1	TRBD2	once	15	TRBJ2-7	TGCGCCAGCAGTGGGGGTATACTAGCGGGAGCCGAGCAGTACTTC	CASSGGILAGAEQYF
TRBV7-9	.	.	14	TRBJ2-7	TGTGCCAGCAGCTTAGGTTTACCCGATCCCGAGCAGTACTTC	CASSLGLPDPEQYF
TRBV4-1	.	few	18	TRBJ2-2	TGCGCCAGCAGCCAACTCAGGGGAACGCGGTATTACACCGGGGAGCTGTTTTTT	CASSQLRGTRYYTGELFF
TRBV4-3	.	once	16	TRBJ2-1	TGCGCCAGCAGCCAAGAGTTAGCGGTATCCTACAATGAGCAGTTCTTC	CASSQELAVSYNEQFF
TRBV11-2	.	.	15	TRBJ1-1	TGTGCCAGCAGTGGACTACGGAGAGGGAACACTGAAGCTTTCTTT	CASSGLRRGNTEAFF
TRBV6-1	TRBD2	.	18	TRBJ2-5	TGTGCCAGCAGTGAAGTAAGACTAGCGGGGGCCCCAAAGGAGACCCAGTACTTC	CASSEVRLAGAPKETQYF
TRBV29-1	.	few	11	TRBJ2-7	TGCAGCGCCCTGGATGACTACGAGCAGTACTTC	CSALDDYEQYF
TRBV4-2	.	.	15	TRBJ2-5	TGTGCCAGCAGCCAAGCCGCGCATTTCGAAGAGACCCAGTACTTC	CASSQAAHFEETQYF
TRBV29-1	.	.	14	TRBJ2-7	TGCAGCGTTGAGACAGGGAGGGTAACCTACGAGCAGTACTTC	CSVETGRVTYEQYF
TRBV7-3	.	few	13	TRBJ2-3	TGTGCCAGCAGCCCCTGGGACTTAGATACGCAGTATTTT	CASSPWDLDTQYF